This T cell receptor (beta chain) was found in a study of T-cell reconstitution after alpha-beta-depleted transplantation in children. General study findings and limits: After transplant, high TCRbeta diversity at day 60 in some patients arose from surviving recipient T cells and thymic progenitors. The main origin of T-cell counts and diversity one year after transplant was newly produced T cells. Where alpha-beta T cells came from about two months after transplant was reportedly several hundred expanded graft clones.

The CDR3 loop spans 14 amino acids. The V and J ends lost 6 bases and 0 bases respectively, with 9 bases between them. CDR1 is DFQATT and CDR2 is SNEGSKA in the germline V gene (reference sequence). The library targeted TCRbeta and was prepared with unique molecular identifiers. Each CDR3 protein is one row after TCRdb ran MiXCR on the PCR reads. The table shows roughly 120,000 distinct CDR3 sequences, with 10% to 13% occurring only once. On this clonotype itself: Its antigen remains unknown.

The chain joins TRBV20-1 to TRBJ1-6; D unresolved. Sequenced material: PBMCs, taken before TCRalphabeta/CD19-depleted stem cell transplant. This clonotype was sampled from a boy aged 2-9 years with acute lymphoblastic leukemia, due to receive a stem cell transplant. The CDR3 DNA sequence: TGCAGTGCCCCCCCCAGCTCCTATAATTCACCCCTCCACTTT. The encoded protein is CSAPPSSYNSPLHF.